This T cell receptor beta chain emerged from a study of cytomegalovirus exposure and HLA in healthy donors. The CDR3 is 20 residues long. V shed 4 bases, J shed 6 bases, and the junction held 23 bases outside the gene matches. From germline, CDR1 is MNHEY and CDR2 SMNVEV (reference sequence). General study results and limits: In vitro testing confirmed a few CMV-associated chains as specific for CMV antigens. Researchers counted some 150 TCR beta chains as cytomegalovirus-associated.

On this clone itself: Its antigen remains unidentified.

Assay used: immunoSEQ multiplex PCR; TCRdb lists only in-frame clones, some missing. The profile covers a few hundred thousand clones, with approximately 88% appearing a single time and over 12% taken by the ten largest. The gene calls are TRBV27 and TRBJ2-3, with 9 nucleotides matching TRBD1. The sequenced sample consisted of PBMCs. The clonotype originates from a woman in her 30s in good health and CMV-seropositive. CDR3 residues: CASSSIRDREPPEKEDTQYF. CDR3 in DNA: TGTGCCAGCAGTTCAATCCGGGACAGGGAACCACCGGAAAAAGAGGATACGCAGTATTTT.